This entry features one T cell receptor beta chain sequence. This could be a read error, since a much larger clone is one nucleotide away. Likely a read error: the CDR3 ends without its conserved phenylalanine or tryptophan. CDR1 SGHRS and CDR2 YFSETQ come from the germline V gene. The V gene end was trimmed by 4 bases and the J gene end by 2 bases; junction bases not matched to a gene: 9. CDR3 length equals 16 residues. The data stem from a study of T cells in Graves' hyperthyroidism and ophthalmopathy. TCR beta CDR3 regions were amplified from RNA. The TCR CDR3 first-round RT-PCR relied on the HTBI primer set. Via MiXCR, TCRdb re-called the multiplex PCR reads, giving one row per CDR3 protein. Of fewer than 550,000 distinct CDR3 sequences listed, roughly 25% were seen once; the top ten hold 11%.

The J gene is TRBJ2-7, the V gene TRBV5-1, with 10 bases matching TRBD1. Sequenced input: blood. The TCR sequence derives from a woman aged 30 to 39 with Graves' ophthalmopathy. The CDR3 DNA follows: TGCGCCAGCAGCCAGGTCGGAGGACAGGGGGCCTACGAGCAGTACCTC. Its translation is CASSQVGGQGAYEQYL.